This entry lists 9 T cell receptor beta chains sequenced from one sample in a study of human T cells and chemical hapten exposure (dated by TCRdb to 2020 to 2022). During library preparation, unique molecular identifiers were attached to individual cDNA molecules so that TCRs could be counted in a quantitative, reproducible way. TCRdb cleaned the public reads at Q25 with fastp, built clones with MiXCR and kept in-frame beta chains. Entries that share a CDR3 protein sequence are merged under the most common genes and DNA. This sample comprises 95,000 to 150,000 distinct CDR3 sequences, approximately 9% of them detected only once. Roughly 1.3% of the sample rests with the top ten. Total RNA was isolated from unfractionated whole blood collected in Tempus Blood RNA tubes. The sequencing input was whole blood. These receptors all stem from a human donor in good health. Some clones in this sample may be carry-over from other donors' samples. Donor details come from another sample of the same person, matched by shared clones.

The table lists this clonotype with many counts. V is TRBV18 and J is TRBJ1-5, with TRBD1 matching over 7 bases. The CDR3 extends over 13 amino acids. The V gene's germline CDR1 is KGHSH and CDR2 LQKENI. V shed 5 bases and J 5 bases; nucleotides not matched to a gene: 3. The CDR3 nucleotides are TGTGCCAGCTCAACCACAGGGGATCAGCCCCAGCATTTT. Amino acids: CASSTTGDQPQHF.

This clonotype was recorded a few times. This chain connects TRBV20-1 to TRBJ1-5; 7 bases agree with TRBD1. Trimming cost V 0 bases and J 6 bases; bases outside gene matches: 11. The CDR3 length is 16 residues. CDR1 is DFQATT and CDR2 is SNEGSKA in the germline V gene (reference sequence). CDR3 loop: CSARDADRAWGQPQHF. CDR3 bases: TGCAGTGCTAGAGATGCCGACAGGGCGTGGGGTCAGCCCCAGCATTTT.

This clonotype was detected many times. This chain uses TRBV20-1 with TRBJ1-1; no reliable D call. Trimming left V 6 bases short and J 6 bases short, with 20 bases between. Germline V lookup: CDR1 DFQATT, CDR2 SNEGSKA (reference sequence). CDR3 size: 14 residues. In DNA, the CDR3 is TGCAGTGCGAACCAGGTTCCCAGCGCGGCTGAAGCTTTCTTT. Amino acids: CSANQVPSAAEAFF.

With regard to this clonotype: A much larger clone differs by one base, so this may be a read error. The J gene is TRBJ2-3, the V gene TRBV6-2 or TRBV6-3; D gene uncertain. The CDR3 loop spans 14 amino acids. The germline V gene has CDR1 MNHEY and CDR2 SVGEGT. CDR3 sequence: CVSSPGQRSDTQYF. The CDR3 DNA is TGTGTCAGCAGTCCGGGCCAACGGAGTGATACGCAGTATTTT.

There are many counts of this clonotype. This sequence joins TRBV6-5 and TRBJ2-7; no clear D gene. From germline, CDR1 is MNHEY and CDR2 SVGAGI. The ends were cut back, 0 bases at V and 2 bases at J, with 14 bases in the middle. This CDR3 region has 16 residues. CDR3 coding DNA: TGTGCCAGCAGTTACTCTCGGCCCGAGTTCCCCTACGAGCAGTACTTC. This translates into CASSYSRPEFPYEQYF.

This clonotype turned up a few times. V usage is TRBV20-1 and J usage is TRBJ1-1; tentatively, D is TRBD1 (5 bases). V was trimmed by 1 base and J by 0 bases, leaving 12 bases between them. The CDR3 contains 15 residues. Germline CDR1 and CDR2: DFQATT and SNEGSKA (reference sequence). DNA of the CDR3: TGCAGTGCTAGAGGTCTGGGGACGTTGAACACTGAAGCTTTCTTT. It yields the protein CSARGLGTLNTEAFF.

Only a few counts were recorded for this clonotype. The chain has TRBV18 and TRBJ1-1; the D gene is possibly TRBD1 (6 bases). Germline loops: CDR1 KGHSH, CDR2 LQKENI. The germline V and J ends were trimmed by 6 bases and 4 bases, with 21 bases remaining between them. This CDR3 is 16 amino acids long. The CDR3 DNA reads TGTGCCAGCTCCGAACGCGAGACTGGGGGCGGCACTGAAGCTTTCTTT. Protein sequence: CASSERETGGGTEAFF.

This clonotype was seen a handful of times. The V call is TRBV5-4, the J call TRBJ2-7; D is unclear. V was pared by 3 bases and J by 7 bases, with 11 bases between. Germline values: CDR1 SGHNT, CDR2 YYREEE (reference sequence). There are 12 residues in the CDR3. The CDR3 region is CASSSTPWEQYF. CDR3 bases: TGTGCCAGCAGCTCGACCCCTTGGGAGCAGTACTTC. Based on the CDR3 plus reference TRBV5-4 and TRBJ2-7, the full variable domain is ETGVTQSPTHLIKTRGQQVTLRCSSQSGHNTVSWYQQALGQGPQFIFQYYREEENGRGNFPPRFSGLQFPNYSSELNVNALELDDSALYLCASSSTPWEQYFGPGTRLTVT.

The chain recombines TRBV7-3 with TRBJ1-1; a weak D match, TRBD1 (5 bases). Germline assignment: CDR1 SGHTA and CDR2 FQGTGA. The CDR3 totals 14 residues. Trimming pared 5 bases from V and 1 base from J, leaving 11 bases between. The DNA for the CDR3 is TGTGCCAGCAGCCCAGGACATTCGAACACTGAAGCTTTCTTT. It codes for CASSPGHSNTEAFF.